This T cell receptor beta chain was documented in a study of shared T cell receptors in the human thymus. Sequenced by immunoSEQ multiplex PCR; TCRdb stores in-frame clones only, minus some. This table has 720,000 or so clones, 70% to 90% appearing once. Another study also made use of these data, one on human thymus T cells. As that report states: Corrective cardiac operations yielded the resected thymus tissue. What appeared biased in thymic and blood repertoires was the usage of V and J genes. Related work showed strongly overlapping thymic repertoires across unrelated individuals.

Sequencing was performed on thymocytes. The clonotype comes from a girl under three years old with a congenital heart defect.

In DNA form, the CDR3 reads TGTGCCAGTCACAGGAGTGGGGAGCAGTACTTC. Translated: CASHRSGEQYF. The chain couples TRBV6-5 to TRBJ2-7, with D tentatively TRBD1 (5 bases). CDR1 MNHEY and CDR2 SVGAGI come from the germline V gene. This CDR3 is built from 11 residues. The V and J ends lost 9 bases and 7 bases respectively, with 13 bases between them.